The 32 T cell receptor beta chains below come from one sample, sequenced in a study of cytomegalovirus exposure and HLA in healthy donors. Profiled with immunoSEQ multiplex PCR; TCRdb holds only in-frame clones, not every one. This table holds roughly 150,000 clones, around four fifths found once. The sequenced sample was PBMCs. The receptors originated from a man aged 25 to 40 in good health and CMV-seropositive.

The CDR3 DNA reads as TGTGCCAGCAGCTTACCCGGCGGGGGGGCGGGAGATACGCAGTATTTT. Protein: CASSLPGGGAGDTQYF. V gene TRBV13 combines with J gene TRBJ2-3; TRBD2 agrees at 9 bases. This CDR3 comprises 16 residues. Losses at the gene ends were 2 bases for V and 5 bases for J; bases not matched to a gene: 8. Germline CDR1 reads PRHDT; CDR2 reads FYEKMQ (reference sequence).

This clone was counted many times. The V gene is TRBV18, the J gene TRBJ1-2; 9 bases match TRBD1. J lost 8 bases, V lost 2 bases, and 6 bases had no gene match. The CDR3 is made up of 14 amino acids. Germline-derived CDR1 and CDR2 are KGHSH and LQKENI. This chain's CDR3 is CASSPEGQGSGYTF. The CDR3, as DNA: TGTGCCAGCTCACCAGAGGGACAGGGAAGCGGCTACACCTTC. Complete variable domain (other parts from reference TRBV18 and TRBJ1-2): NAGVMQNPRHLVRRRGQEARLRCSPMKGHSHVYWYRQLPEEGLKFMVYLQKENIIDESGMPKERFSAEFPKEGPSILRIQQVVRGDSAAYFCASSPEGQGSGYTFGSGTRLTVV.

This chain links TRBV7-2 with TRBJ2-7; 7 bases are a match to TRBD1. The trim removed 1 base at V and 4 bases at J, leaving 4 bases unmatched. The CDR3 is made up of 14 amino acids. The germline V gene encodes CDR1 SGHTA and CDR2 FQGNSA. CDR3: CASSLGSGGYEQYF. CDR3 DNA sequence: TGTGCCAGCAGCTTAGGCTCAGGGGGTTACGAGCAGTACTTC.

The gene calls are TRBV7-9 and TRBJ1-6; TRBD1 matches 9 bases. With V trimmed by 5 bases and J by 4 bases, 6 bases remained unmatched. Germline-derived CDR1 and CDR2 are SEHNR and FQNEAQ (reference sequence). This CDR3 is 16 amino acids long. CDR3 residues: CASSNPGQGYNSPLHF. CDR3 DNA sequence: TGTGCCAGCAGCAACCCGGGACAGGGTTATAATTCACCCCTCCACTTT. Full variable domain (remainder filled in from reference TRBV7-9 and TRBJ1-6): DTGVSQNPRHKITKRGQNVTFRCDPISEHNRLYWYRQTLGQGPEFLTYFQNEAQLEKSRLLSDRFSAERPKGSFSTLEIQRTEQGDSAMYLCASSNPGQGYNSPLHFGNGTRLTVT.

This clone has just a few counts. The V and J genes are TRBV29-1 and TRBJ2-5; D possibly corresponds to TRBD2 (7 bases). The V gene's germline CDR1 is SQVTM and CDR2 ANQGSEA. CDR3 length equals 12 residues. Trimming shortened V by 7 bases and J by 5 bases, and 14 bases separated the two germline ends. The CDR3: CSALRGGETQYF. For the CDR3, the DNA is TGCAGCGCCCTCAGGGGAGGGGAGACCCAGTACTTC.

As to this clone: Other DNA sequences within the sample encode an identical CDR3. This chain links TRBV18 with TRBJ2-7, with a tentative D call TRBD2 (6 bases). There are 13 residues in the CDR3. Between the trimmed V and J ends, which lost 0 bases and 3 bases, there was a span of 6 bases. Per germline, CDR1 KGHSH and CDR2 LQKENI. CDR3: CASSPPGGYEQYF. The CDR3 nucleotides are TGTGCCAGCTCACCACCCGGGGGCTACGAGCAGTACTTC. Full variable domain (missing parts from reference TRBV18 and TRBJ2-7): NAGVMQNPRHLVRRRGQEARLRCSPMKGHSHVYWYRQLPEEGLKFMVYLQKENIIDESGMPKERFSAEFPKEGPSILRIQQVVRGDSAAYFCASSPPGGYEQYFGPGTRLTVT.

This chain links TRBV6-5 with TRBJ2-1; 11 bases fit TRBD2. Germline V gene sequence: CDR1 MNHEY, CDR2 SVGAGI. Trimming cost V 2 bases and J 6 bases; bases outside gene matches: 6. CDR3 length: 16 residues. The CDR3: CASSYELAGVGNEQFF. CDR3 DNA: TGTGCCAGCAGTTACGAACTAGCGGGGGTGGGCAATGAGCAGTTCTTC.

The genes are TRBV9 and TRBJ2-3; TRBD2 matches 8 bases. J was trimmed by 2 bases and V by 0 bases; bases with no gene match: 2. The CDR3 has 15 residues. The germline V gene encodes CDR1 SGDLS and CDR2 YYNGEE. This chain's CDR3 is CASSVGLAITDTQYF. DNA of the CDR3: TGTGCCAGCAGCGTAGGACTAGCGATCACAGATACGCAGTATTTT. The full variable domain, rest sourced from reference TRBV9 and TRBJ2-3, is DSGVTQTPKHLITATGQRVTLRCSPRSGDLSVYWYQQSLDQGLQFLIQYYNGEERAKGNILERFSAQQFPDLHSELNLSSLELGDSALYFCASSVGLAITDTQYFGPGTRLTVL.

The sample holds one count of this clone. The chain has TRBV6-5 and TRBJ2-2; D possibly corresponds to TRBD2 (6 bases). Germline loops: CDR1 MNHEY, CDR2 SVGAGI. The V and J ends lost 10 bases and 7 bases respectively, with 13 bases between them. The CDR3 is made up of 12 amino acids. The CDR3 sequence is CAIGGGRGELFF. In DNA form, the CDR3 reads TGTGCCATCGGTGGAGGGCGCGGGGAGCTGTTTTTT.

This chain joins TRBV5-1 and TRBJ2-7; 7 nucleotides match TRBD1. The CDR3 loop spans 13 amino acids. The V gene end was trimmed by 4 bases and the J gene end by 5 bases; junction bases not matched to a gene: 6. CDR1 and CDR2 (germline): SGHRS, YFSETQ. The CDR3, as DNA: TGCGCCAGCAGCAAGAGGGGGCGCGACGAGCAGTACTTC. Amino acid sequence: CASSKRGRDEQYF.

The genes are TRBV9 and TRBJ2-3, with TRBD2 identical over 10 bases. The CDR3 is made up of 19 amino acids. Germline CDR1 and CDR2: SGDLS and YYNGEE. The junction had 18 bases not matched to a gene; V was cut back by 5 bases and J by 3 bases. The CDR3 DNA sequence: TGTGCCAGCAGTCCAAGAAGCGGGGGGGCCCTTAGTAGGACAGATACGCAGTATTTT. Protein sequence: CASSPRSGGALSRTDTQYF.

The chain carries TRBV7-9 and TRBJ1-1, with 9 bases fitting TRBD1. This CDR3 has 14 amino acids. The V segment lost 4 bases and the J segment 7 bases; nucleotides outside the gene matches: 7. Germline CDR1 reads SEHNR; CDR2 reads FQNEAQ (reference sequence). The CDR3 is CASSSGTGWIEAFF. CDR3 DNA sequence: TGTGCCAGCAGCTCCGGGACAGGGTGGATTGAAGCTTTCTTT.

The V and J genes are TRBV30 and TRBJ1-6, with D possibly matching TRBD1 (5 bases). Between the trimmed V and J ends, which lost 8 bases and 0 bases, there was a span of 14 bases. This CDR3 comprises 15 residues. Germline lookup yields CDR1 GTSNPN and CDR2 SVGIG (reference sequence). The CDR3 DNA sequence: TGTGCCCAAGGGGTTCACAGCTCCTATAATTCACCCCTCCACTTT. Residues: CAQGVHSSYNSPLHF.

J is TRBJ2-5 and V is TRBV5-6, with 11 nucleotides matching TRBD2. There are 18 residues in the CDR3. The junction had 8 bases not matched to a gene; V was cut back by 1 base and J by 0 bases. Germline V gene sequence: CDR1 SGHDT, CDR2 YYEEEE. CDR3 loop: CASSLLLAGAKYQETQYF. Here the CDR3 DNA reads TGTGCCAGCAGCTTGTTACTAGCGGGGGCCAAGTACCAAGAGACCCAGTACTTC.

This rearrangement joins TRBV5-1 to TRBJ1-3, with 10 nucleotides matching TRBD1. The CDR3 spans 15 residues. Germline CDR1 SGHRS, CDR2 YFSETQ. Unmatched junction bases numbered 2, after V lost 3 bases and J lost 2 bases. In DNA, the CDR3 is TGCGCCAGCAGCTCAGGGACAGGGGCTGGAAACACCATATATTTT. This encodes CASSSGTGAGNTIYF.

The genes are TRBV27 and TRBJ1-5, with D possibly matching TRBD1 (5 bases). Germline V gives CDR1 MNHEY, CDR2 SMNVEV (reference sequence). V dropped 4 bases and J dropped 4 bases, with 8 bases sitting between them. This CDR3 region has 13 residues. In DNA, the CDR3 is TGTGCCAGCAGTTGGGGACTTAATCAGCCCCAGCATTTT. It is translated as CASSWGLNQPQHF.

The chain employs TRBV27 and TRBJ1-1, with D maybe TRBD1 (5 bases). Germline V gene sequence: CDR1 MNHEY, CDR2 SMNVEV (reference sequence). V lost 5 bases and J lost 4, with 17 bases in between. CDR3 length equals 15 residues. The chain's CDR3 is CASSPKSGRVTEAFF. Here the CDR3 DNA reads TGTGCCAGCAGTCCTAAGTCGGGCAGGGTCACTGAAGCTTTCTTT.

This rearrangement joins TRBV7-6 to TRBJ2-5; maybe TRBD1 (6 bases). From germline, CDR1 is SGHVS and CDR2 FNYEAQ. V gave up 5 bases and J gave up 2 bases, with 12 bases separating them. The CDR3 loop spans 14 amino acids. CDR3 in DNA: TGTGCCAGCAGCCTCCACAGGGTGCAAGAGACCCAGTACTTC. Its translation: CASSLHRVQETQYF.

The chain carries TRBV29-1 and TRBJ2-3; 7 bases align to TRBD1. The CDR3 is 13 amino acids. CDR1 and CDR2 from the germline V gene are SQVTM and ANQGSEA. J lost 2 bases, V lost 8 bases, and 7 bases had no gene match. This chain's CDR3 is CSPVGTVTDTQYF. The CDR3 nucleotides read TGCAGCCCCGTCGGGACAGTCACAGATACGCAGTATTTT.

The rearrangement joins TRBV7-6 to TRBJ2-1, with no clear D. V was cut by 5 bases and J by 3 bases, with 11 bases left in between. Germline V lookup: CDR1 SGHVS, CDR2 FNYEAQ. This CDR3 is built from 14 residues. The CDR3 DNA reads as TGTGCCAGCAGCCCGATTCCCAGCTACAATGAGCAGTTCTTC. Protein: CASSPIPSYNEQFF.

The rearrangement links TRBV11-2 to TRBJ1-6; a weak D match, TRBD1 (5 bases). The CDR3 length is 13 residues. Trimming removed 8 bases at V and 9 bases at J, with 14 bases between. The germline gives CDR1 SGHAT, CDR2 FQNNGV. The CDR3 is CASSISGGSPLHF. CDR3 nucleotide sequence: TGTGCCAGCTCCATTAGCGGGGGTTCACCCCTCCACTTT.

A word on this clone: A read error may produce the germline difference seen at one junction end. V and J are TRBV7-7 and TRBJ2-2, with 8 bases lining up with TRBD1. Germline V gene sequence: CDR1 SSHAT, CDR2 FNYEAQ (reference sequence). This CDR3 has 14 amino acids. The CDR3 DNA reads as TGTGCTAGCAGCCCCGGGACAGGCGTTAGGGAGCTGTTTTTT. Its protein product is CASSPGTGVRELFF.

In its sample, this clone was seen once. V usage is TRBV19 and J usage is TRBJ1-5; TRBD1 agrees at 8 bases. The junction had 6 bases not matched to a gene; V was cut back by 6 bases and J by 2 bases. Germline V lookup: CDR1 LNHDA, CDR2 SQIVND (reference sequence). CDR3 length: 15 residues. The CDR3 loop reads CASSKGQVGNQPQHF. CDR3 coding DNA: TGTGCCAGTAGCAAGGGACAGGTTGGCAATCAGCCCCAGCATTTT.

The chain combines TRBV29-1 with TRBJ2-3; D perhaps matches TRBD2 (6 bases). CDR1 is SQVTM and CDR2 is ANQGSEA in the germline V gene. The CDR3 totals 13 residues. Trimming took 7 bases from V and 5 from J, leaving 16 bases between them. CDR3 in amino acids: CSGVGGARDTQYF. The CDR3 DNA follows: TGCAGCGGGGTGGGCGGGGCGAGAGATACGCAGTATTTT.

This clone was recorded only once. The chain carries TRBV4-3 and TRBJ2-5; weak D call: TRBD2 (7 bases). Germline loops: CDR1 LGHNA, CDR2 YSLEER. This CDR3 contains 15 residues. V lost 3 bases and J 5 bases, leaving 16 bases between the germline ends. In DNA, the CDR3 is TGCGCCAGCAGCCACCGCGGGGGCCCGGGCGAGACCCAGTACTTC. The encoded protein is CASSHRGGPGETQYF.

This chain joins TRBV2 and TRBJ2-7; TRBD2 agrees at 11 bases. Germline V lookup: CDR1 SNHLY, CDR2 FYNNEI. The CDR3 is made up of 15 amino acids. V was pared by 6 bases and J by 3 bases, with 7 bases of the junction left unmatched. The CDR3 bases are TGTGCCAGCAGATCCGGGACTAGCGGCCTCTACGAGCAGTACTTC. The encoded protein is CASRSGTSGLYEQYF.

This clone was detected only a few times. The rearrangement links TRBV5-1 to TRBJ1-1; 9 bases match TRBD1. The trim removed 6 bases at V and 3 bases at J, leaving 6 bases unmatched. The CDR3 extends over 14 amino acids. Germline loops: CDR1 SGHRS, CDR2 YFSETQ. In DNA, the CDR3 is TGCGCCAGCACGGCCGACAGGGGGGACACTGAAGCTTTCTTT. Translation: CASTADRGDTEAFF.

The sample holds a few counts of this clone. The chain recombines TRBV5-5 with TRBJ1-1, with a weak D call TRBD1 (6 bases). This CDR3 has 13 amino acids. The germline V and J ends were trimmed by 5 bases and 1 base, with 9 bases remaining between them. Germline V CDR1 and CDR2: SGHKS, YYEKEE (reference sequence). The CDR3 nucleotides are TGTGCCAGCAGGCAGGGGAGGAACACTGAAGCTTTCTTT. Protein: CASRQGRNTEAFF.

Of note for this clone: Other DNA sequences in the sample encode the same CDR3. The rearrangement joins TRBV6-5 to TRBJ1-3; tentative D call: TRBD1 (6 bases). The germline gives CDR1 MNHEY, CDR2 SVGAGI. The germline V and J ends were trimmed by 8 bases and 0 bases, with 11 bases remaining between them. The CDR3 spans 14 residues. The CDR3 coding sequence is TGTGCCAGCCTGGACAGCGACTCTGGAAACACCATATATTTT. Translation gives CASLDSDSGNTIYF.

The chain combines TRBV5-6 with TRBJ2-5; the D is unclear. The germline V gene encodes CDR1 SGHDT and CDR2 YYEEEE. V lost 4 bases to trimming and J lost 5 bases, with 12 bases between them. The CDR3 runs to 13 residues. CDR3 in DNA: TGTGCCAGCAGCCCTGAGGAGTGGGAGACCCAGTACTTC. It is translated as CASSPEEWETQYF. Variable domain in full (rest from reference TRBV5-6 and TRBJ2-5): DAGVTQSPTHLIKTRGQQVTLRCSPKSGHDTVSWYQQALGQGPQFIFQYYEEEERQRGNFPDRFSGHQFPNYSSELNVNALLLGDSALYLCASSPEEWETQYFGPGTRLLVL.

The V and J genes are TRBV7-6 and TRBJ1-2; TRBD1 agrees at 7 bases. The CDR3 contains 15 residues. CDR1 is SGHVS and CDR2 is FNYEAQ in the germline V gene. V lost 5 bases to trimming and J lost 5 bases; unmatched junction nucleotides: 11. The CDR3, as DNA: TGTGCCAGCAGCCCCCGACAGGGCGGACGGTATGGCTACACCTTC. It is translated as CASSPRQGGRYGYTF.

V is TRBV5-1 and J is TRBJ2-3, with D tentatively TRBD1 (6 bases). V lost 0 bases, J lost 1 base, and 9 bases lay in between. The CDR3 runs to 15 residues. Germline CDR1 and CDR2: SGHRS and YFSETQ. The CDR3 DNA sequence: TGCGCCAGCAGCTTGGACAGGGTGGGCACAGATACGCAGTATTTT. Encoded protein: CASSLDRVGTDTQYF.